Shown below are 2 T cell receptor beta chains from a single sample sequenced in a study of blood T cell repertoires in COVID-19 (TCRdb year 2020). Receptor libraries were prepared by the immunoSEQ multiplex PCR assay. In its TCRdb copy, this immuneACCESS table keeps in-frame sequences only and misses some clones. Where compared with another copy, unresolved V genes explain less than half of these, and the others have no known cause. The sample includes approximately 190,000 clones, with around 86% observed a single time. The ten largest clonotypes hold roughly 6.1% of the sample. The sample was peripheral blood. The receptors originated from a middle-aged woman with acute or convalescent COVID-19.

DNA for the CDR3: TGTGCCAGCAGTTTATCGCCAGTCTTCGCGAACACCGGGGAGCTGTTTTTT. Translating it yields CASSLSPVFANTGELFF. This chain uses TRBV27 with TRBJ2-2; D call uncertain. CDR1 and CDR2 (germline): MNHEY, SMNVEV (reference sequence). V was clipped by 0 bases and J by 0 bases, with 11 bases between them. CDR3 length: 17 amino acids.

The CDR3 nucleotides read TGCAGCGTTCGGCCTAGCGGGGAGCAGTTCTTC. It specifies CSVRPSGEQFF. The chain joins TRBV29-1 to TRBJ2-1, with TRBD2 matching 8 bases. This CDR3 is built from 11 residues. Germline CDR1 SQVTM, CDR2 ANQGSEA. The V and J ends lost 5 bases and 10 bases, in that order; junction bases with no gene match: 4.